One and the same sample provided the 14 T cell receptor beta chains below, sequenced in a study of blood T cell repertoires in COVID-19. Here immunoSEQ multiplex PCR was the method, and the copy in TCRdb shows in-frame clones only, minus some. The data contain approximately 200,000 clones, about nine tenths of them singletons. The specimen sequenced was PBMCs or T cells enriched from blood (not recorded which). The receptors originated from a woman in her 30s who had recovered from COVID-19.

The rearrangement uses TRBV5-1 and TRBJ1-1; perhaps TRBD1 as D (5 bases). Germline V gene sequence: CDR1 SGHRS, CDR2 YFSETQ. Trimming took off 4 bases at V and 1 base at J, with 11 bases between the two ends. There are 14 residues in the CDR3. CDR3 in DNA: TGCGCCAGCAGCCCAGGGATCAGGAACACTGAAGCTTTCTTT. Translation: CASSPGIRNTEAFF.

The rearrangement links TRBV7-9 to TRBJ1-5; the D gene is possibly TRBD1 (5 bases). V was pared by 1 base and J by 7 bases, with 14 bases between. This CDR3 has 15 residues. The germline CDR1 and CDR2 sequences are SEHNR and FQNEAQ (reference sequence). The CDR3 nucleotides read TGTGCCAGCAGCTTAGGTGGGAGGGGAAGGCAGCCCCAGCATTTT. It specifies CASSLGGRGRQPQHF.

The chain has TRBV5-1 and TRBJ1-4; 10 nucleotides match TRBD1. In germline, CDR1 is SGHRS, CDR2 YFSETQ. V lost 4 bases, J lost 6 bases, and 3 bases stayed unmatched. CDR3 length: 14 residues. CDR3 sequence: CASSTGTGDEKLFF. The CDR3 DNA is TGCGCCAGCAGCACCGGGACAGGGGATGAAAAACTGTTTTTT.

The DNA of the CDR3 is TGTGCCAGCAGCTTAGTCGACATCACGGCCGAGCAGTACTTC. This sequence encodes CASSLVDITAEQYF. The chain recombines TRBV7-2 with TRBJ2-7, with unresolved D. The germline V gene has CDR1 SGHTA and CDR2 FQGNSA. The CDR3 has 14 amino acids. Trimming pared 1 base from V and 6 bases from J, leaving 13 bases between.

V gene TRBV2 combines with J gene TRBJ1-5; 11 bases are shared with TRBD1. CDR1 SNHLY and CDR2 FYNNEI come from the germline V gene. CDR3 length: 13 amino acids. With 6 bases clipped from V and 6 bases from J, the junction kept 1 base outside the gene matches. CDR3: CASRGTGGQPQHF. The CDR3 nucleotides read TGTGCCAGCAGGGGGACAGGGGGTCAGCCCCAGCATTTT.

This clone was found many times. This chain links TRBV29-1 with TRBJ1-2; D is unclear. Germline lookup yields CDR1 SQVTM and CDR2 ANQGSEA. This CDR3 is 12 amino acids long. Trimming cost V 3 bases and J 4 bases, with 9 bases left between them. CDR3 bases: TGCAGCGTTGAGGGCAGCCCCTATGGCTACACCTTC. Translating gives CSVEGSPYGYTF.

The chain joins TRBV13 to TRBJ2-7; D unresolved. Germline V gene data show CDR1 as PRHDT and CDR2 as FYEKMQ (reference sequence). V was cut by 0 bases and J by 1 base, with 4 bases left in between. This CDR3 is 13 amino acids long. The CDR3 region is CASSLGRSYEQYF. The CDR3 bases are TGTGCCAGCAGCTTAGGCAGATCCTACGAGCAGTACTTC. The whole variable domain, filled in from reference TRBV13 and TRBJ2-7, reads AAGVIQSPRHLIKEKRETATLKCYPIPRHDTVYWYQQGPGQDPQFLISFYEKMQSDKGSIPDRFSAQQFSDYHSELNMSSLELGDSALYFCASSLGRSYEQYFGPGTRLTVT.

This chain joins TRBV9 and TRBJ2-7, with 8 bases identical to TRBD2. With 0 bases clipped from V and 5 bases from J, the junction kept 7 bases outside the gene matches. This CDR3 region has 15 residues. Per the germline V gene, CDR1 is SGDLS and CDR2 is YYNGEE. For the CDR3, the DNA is TGTGCCAGCAGCGTAGGAGGGACTAGTATCCACGAGCAGTACTTC. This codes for CASSVGGTSIHEQYF.

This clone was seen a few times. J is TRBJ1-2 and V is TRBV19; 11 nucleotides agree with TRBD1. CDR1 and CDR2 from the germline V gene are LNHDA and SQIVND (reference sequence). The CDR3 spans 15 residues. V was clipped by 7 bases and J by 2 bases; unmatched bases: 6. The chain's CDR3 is CASTLGQGANYGYTF. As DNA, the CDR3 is TGTGCCAGTACCTTAGGACAGGGGGCAAACTATGGCTACACCTTC.

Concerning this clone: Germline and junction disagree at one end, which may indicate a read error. DNA for the CDR3: TGTGCCAGCAGCTTAGGAGAGGGTCATGGCCACACCTTC. Encoded protein: CASSLGEGHGHTF. The rearrangement uses TRBV13 and TRBJ1-2; D is unresolved. The CDR3 covers 13 residues. Germline V gene data show CDR1 as PRHDT and CDR2 as FYEKMQ (reference sequence).

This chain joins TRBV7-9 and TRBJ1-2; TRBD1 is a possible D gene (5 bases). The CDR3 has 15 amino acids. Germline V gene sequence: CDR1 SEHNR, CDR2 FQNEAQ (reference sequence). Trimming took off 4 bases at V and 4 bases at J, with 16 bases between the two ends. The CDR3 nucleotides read TGTGCCAGCAGCTCCGACAGCCCGAACGGCTATGGCTACACCTTC. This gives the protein CASSSDSPNGYGYTF.

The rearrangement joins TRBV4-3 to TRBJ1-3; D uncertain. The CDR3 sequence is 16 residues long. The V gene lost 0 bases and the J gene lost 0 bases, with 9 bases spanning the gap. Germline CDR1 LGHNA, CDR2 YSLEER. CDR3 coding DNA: TGCGCCAGCAGCCAAGACAGGCGAAACTCTGGAAACACCATATATTTT. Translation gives CASSQDRRNSGNTIYF.

CDR3 protein: CASSIGGTGGREQYF. Written as DNA, the CDR3 is TGTGCCAGTAGTATAGGGGGGACAGGGGGCCGAGAGCAGTACTTC. V and J are TRBV19 and TRBJ2-7, with 12 bases that match TRBD1. Germline loops: CDR1 LNHDA, CDR2 SQIVND (reference sequence). With 1 base clipped from V and 7 bases from J, the junction kept 5 bases outside the gene matches. This CDR3 has 15 amino acids.

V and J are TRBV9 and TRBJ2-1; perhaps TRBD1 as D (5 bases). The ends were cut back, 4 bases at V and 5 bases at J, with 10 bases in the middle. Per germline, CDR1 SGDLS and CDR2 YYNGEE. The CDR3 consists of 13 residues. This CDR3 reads CASSLMGHNEQFF. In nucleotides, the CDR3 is TGTGCCAGCAGCCTCATGGGGCACAATGAGCAGTTCTTC.